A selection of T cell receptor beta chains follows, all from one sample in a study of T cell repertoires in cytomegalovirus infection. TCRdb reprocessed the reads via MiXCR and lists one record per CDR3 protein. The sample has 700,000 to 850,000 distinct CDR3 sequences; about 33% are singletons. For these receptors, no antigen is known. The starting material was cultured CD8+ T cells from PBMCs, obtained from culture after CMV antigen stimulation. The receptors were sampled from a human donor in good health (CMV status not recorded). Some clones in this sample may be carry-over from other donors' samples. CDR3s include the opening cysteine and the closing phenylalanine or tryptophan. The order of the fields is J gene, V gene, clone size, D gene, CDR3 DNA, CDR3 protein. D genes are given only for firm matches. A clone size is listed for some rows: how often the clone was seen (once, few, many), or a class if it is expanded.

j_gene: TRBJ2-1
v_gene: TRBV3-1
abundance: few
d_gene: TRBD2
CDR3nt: TGTGCCAGCAGCCAGGGGACTAGACTATCCTACAATGAGCAGTTCTTC
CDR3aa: CASSQGTRLSYNEQFF

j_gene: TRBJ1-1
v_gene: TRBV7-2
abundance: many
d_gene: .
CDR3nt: TGTGCCAGCAGGCCCCGGGACACCTTAAACACTGAAGCTTTCTTT
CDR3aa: CASRPRDTLNTEAFF

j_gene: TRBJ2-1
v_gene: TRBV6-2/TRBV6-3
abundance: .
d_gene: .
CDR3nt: TGTGCCAGTGAGGGGGTAAACTCCTACAATGAGCAGTTCTTC
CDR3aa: CASEGVNSYNEQFF

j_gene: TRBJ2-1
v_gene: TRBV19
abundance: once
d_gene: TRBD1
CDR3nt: TGTGCCAGTAGCCCATTTCTCGGACAGGGGGCCAGCAATGAGCAGTTCTTC
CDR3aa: CASSPFLGQGASNEQFF

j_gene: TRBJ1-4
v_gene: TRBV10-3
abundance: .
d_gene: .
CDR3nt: TGTGCCATCAGTGAGTCGGTAATCCAAGGAACTAATGAAAAACTGTTTTTT
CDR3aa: CAISESVIQGTNEKLFF

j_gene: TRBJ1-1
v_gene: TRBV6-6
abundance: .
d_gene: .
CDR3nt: TGTGCCAGCAGCCGACACGCCGTGAACACTGAAGCTTTCTTT
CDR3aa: CASSRHAVNTEAFF

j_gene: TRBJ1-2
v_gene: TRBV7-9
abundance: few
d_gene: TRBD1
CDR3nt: TGTGCCAGCAGCTCCCCTGAACAGGGGGATGGCTACACCTTC
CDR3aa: CASSSPEQGDGYTF

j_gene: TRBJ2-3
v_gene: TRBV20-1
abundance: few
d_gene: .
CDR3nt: TGCAGTGCTAGAGATCGGCGGGGACTCACAGATACGCAGTATTTT
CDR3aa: CSARDRRGLTDTQYF

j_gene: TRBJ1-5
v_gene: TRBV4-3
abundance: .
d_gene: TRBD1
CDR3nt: TGCGCCAGCAGCCAAGGGGTGGAGACAGGGGCTCACCCTAGCAATCAGCCCCAGCATTTT
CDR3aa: CASSQGVETGAHPSNQPQHF

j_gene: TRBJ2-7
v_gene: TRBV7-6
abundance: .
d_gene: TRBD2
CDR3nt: TGTGCTAGCAGCTTAGAAGCGGGGGCGCGGTACGAGCAGTACTTC
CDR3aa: CASSLEAGARYEQYF

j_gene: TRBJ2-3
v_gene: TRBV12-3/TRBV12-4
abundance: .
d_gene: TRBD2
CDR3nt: TGTGCCAGCAGTAAACTAGCGGGGGGGCCGACAGATACGCAGTATTTT
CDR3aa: CASSKLAGGPTDTQYF

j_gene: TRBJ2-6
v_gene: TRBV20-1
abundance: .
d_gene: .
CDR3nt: TGCAGTGCTATACTCAGGCACTCTGGGGCCAACGTCCTGACTTTC
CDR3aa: CSAILRHSGANVLTF

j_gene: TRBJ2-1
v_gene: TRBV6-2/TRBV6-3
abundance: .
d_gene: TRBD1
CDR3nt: TGTGCCAGCAGTTACCCCGACAGGGGCAATGAGCAGTTCTTC
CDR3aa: CASSYPDRGNEQFF

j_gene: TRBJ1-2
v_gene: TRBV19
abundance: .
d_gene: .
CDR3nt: TGTGCCAGTGATGGTTGGGGGTTCGACTTGCGTGGCTATGGCTACACCTTC
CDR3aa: CASDGWGFDLRGYGYTF

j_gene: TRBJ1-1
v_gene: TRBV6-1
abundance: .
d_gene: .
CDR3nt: TGTACCAGCAGTGGGAGGGGGGACGCTCCACTTATGAACACTGAAGCTCTCTTT
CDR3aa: CTSSGRGDAPLMNTEALF

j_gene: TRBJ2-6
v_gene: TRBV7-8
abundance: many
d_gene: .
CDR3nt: TGTGCCAGCAGCTTAGTGTGGAGATCTGGGGCCAACGTCCTGACTTTC
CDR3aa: CASSLVWRSGANVLTF

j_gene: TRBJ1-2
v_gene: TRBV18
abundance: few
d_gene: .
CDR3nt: TGTGCCAGCTCACCACCGGGGTCTTTCTATGGCTACACCTTC
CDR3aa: CASSPPGSFYGYTF

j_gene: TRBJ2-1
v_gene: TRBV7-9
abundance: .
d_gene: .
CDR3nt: TGTGCCAGCCTCGGGACTTTAGAGACCAATGAGCAGTTCTTC
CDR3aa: CASLGTLETNEQFF

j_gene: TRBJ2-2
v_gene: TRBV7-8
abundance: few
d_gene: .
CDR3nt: TGTGCCAGCAGCTTAGCTAAGGCCGGCACCGGGGAGCTGTTTTTT
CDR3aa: CASSLAKAGTGELFF

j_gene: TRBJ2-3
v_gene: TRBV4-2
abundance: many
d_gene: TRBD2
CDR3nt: TGTGCCAGCAGCCAAGAGATACGGGGGGGGGCGGATACGCAGTATTTT
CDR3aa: CASSQEIRGGADTQYF